The 22 T cell receptor beta chains below come from one sample, sequenced in a study of regulatory T cells in long-lasting Graves disease. Sequencing libraries for TCR beta were prepared with iRepertoire HTBI primers and Arm-PCR of CDR3 regions. MiXCR, applied by TCRdb to the multiplex PCR reads, yields one record per CDR3 protein. The sample carries about 240,000 distinct CDR3 sequences, 20% to 25% recorded once. The time point: newly diagnosed GD, antithyroid drugs for less than 3 months. Making the TCR library involved RNA that had been extracted from PBMCs. This sample comprised peripheral blood mononuclear cells (PBMCs), obtained at new diagnosis, from a patient treated with antithyroid drugs. The receptors here all came from a female donor with Graves disease.

The chain links TRBV19 to TRBJ2-5, with D maybe TRBD2 (5 bases). Trimming stripped 4 bases from V and 9 bases from J, with 12 bases between. The CDR3 loop spans 12 amino acids. The germline CDR1 and CDR2 sequences are LNHDA and SQIVND (reference sequence). The CDR3 loop is CASSTRGGAQYF. The DNA for the CDR3 is TGTGCCAGTAGTACCCGGGGTGGGGCCCAGTACTTC.

In its sample, this clonotype was seen many times. V gene TRBV12-3 or TRBV12-4 combines with J gene TRBJ2-3; tentatively, D is TRBD1 (6 bases). The CDR3 length is 13 residues. V lost 5 bases to trimming and J lost 2 bases, with 8 bases between them. Written as DNA, the CDR3 is TGTGCCAGCAGTACAGGGATCACAGATACGCAGTATTTT. This encodes CASSTGITDTQYF.

This clonotype was seen many times. The chain recombines TRBV18 with TRBJ1-4; D unresolved. The CDR3 runs 14 residues. Germline V gives CDR1 KGHSH, CDR2 LQKENI. The V end lost 3 bases, the J end lost 0 bases, and 5 bases lay between the germline ends. DNA for the CDR3: TGTGCCAGCTCACCGGCAACAACTAATGAAAAACTGTTTTTT. Amino acid sequence: CASSPATTNEKLFF.

In its sample, this clonotype was seen many times. The chain has TRBV7-9 and TRBJ2-1; 12 nucleotides line up with TRBD2. CDR3 size: 14 residues. CDR1 is SEHNR and CDR2 is FQNEAQ in the germline V gene (reference sequence). Losses at the gene ends were 4 bases for V and 12 bases for J; bases not matched to a gene: 7. The CDR3 loop is CASSSASGGAGQFF. The CDR3 nucleotides read TGTGCCAGCAGCTCTGCTAGCGGGGGGGCCGGGCAGTTCTTC.

At least ten counts were recorded for this clonotype. The chain carries TRBV27 and TRBJ2-1, with D perhaps matching TRBD1 or TRBD2 (5 bases each). The CDR3 sequence is 15 residues long. V dropped 4 bases and J dropped 8 bases, with 18 bases sitting between them. Germline-derived CDR1 and CDR2 are MNHEY and SMNVEV (reference sequence). The CDR3 loop is CASSYRDVRGDEQFF. CDR3 sequence (DNA): TGTGCCAGCAGTTACCGGGACGTACGTGGAGATGAGCAGTTCTTC.

The chain recombines TRBV28 with TRBJ1-1; D remains ambiguous. Trimming took 7 bases from V and 1 from J, leaving 10 bases between them. Germline CDR1 is MDHEN and CDR2 is SYDVKM. The CDR3 totals 13 residues. For the CDR3, the DNA is TGTGCCAGCACCCTCGGATCGAACACTGAAGCTTTCTTT. Translation: CASTLGSNTEAFF.

The J gene is TRBJ1-2, the V gene TRBV19, with TRBD1 matching over 10 bases. The CDR3 sequence is 13 residues long. Looked up from germline, CDR1 is LNHDA and CDR2 is SQIVND (reference sequence). Trimming removed 6 bases from V and 6 bases from J; junction bases left unmatched: 4. The CDR3 DNA reads as TGTGCCAGTAGCCGACAGGGGGCTAATGGCTACACCTTC. Translation gives CASSRQGANGYTF. Filled out from reference TRBV19 and TRBJ1-2, the complete variable domain reads DGGITQSPKYLFRKEGQNVTLSCEQNLNHDAMYWYRQDPGQGLRLIYYSQIVNDFQKGDIAEGYSVSREKKESFPLTVTSAQKNPTAFYLCASSRQGANGYTFGSGTRLTVV.

The chain is built from TRBV2 and TRBJ1-2; 10 bases are shared with TRBD1. Germline V gene data show CDR1 as SNHLY and CDR2 as FYNNEI. Trimming took 5 bases from V and 6 from J; bases not matched to a gene: 9. The CDR3 has 15 amino acids. The CDR3 sequence: CASSRRDRGRHGYTF. CDR3 coding DNA: TGTGCCAGCAGTCGTCGGGACAGGGGCCGCCATGGCTACACCTTC.

In its sample, this clonotype was seen many times. This sequence joins TRBV6-5 and TRBJ1-4; tentative D call: TRBD1 (5 bases). The CDR3 is 14 residues long. The V gene lost 4 bases and the J gene lost 8 bases, with 14 bases spanning the gap. CDR1 and CDR2 from the germline V gene are MNHEY and SVGAGI. The CDR3 protein is CASSSRDQREKLFF. CDR3 sequence (DNA): TGTGCCAGCAGTTCCCGGGACCAGAGGGAAAAACTGTTTTTT.

V gene TRBV4-3 combines with J gene TRBJ1-2; no reliable D call. Between the trimmed V and J ends, which lost 1 base and 4 bases, there was a span of 10 bases. The germline CDR1 and CDR2 sequences are LGHNA and YSLEER. The CDR3 totals 14 residues. DNA of the CDR3: TGCGCCAGCAGCCAAGGCCCCACCAGCTATGGCTACACCTTC. Translated, it gives CASSQGPTSYGYTF.

This clonotype was detected only a few times. This sequence may be a read error, since a much larger clone differs from it by one base. This rearrangement joins TRBV7-8 to TRBJ2-1; 9 bases line up with TRBD1. The germline V gene has CDR1 SGHVS and CDR2 FQNEAQ. The CDR3 spans 15 residues. In nucleotides, the CDR3 is TGTGCCAGCGGCTTCCCGGGACAGGGTGACAATGAGCAGTTCTTC. Amino acids: CASGFPGQGDNEQFF.

The V call is TRBV12-3 or TRBV12-4, the J call TRBJ1-2; D is possibly TRBD1 (6 bases). The V and J ends lost 7 bases and 7 bases respectively, with 16 bases between them. The CDR3 sequence is 13 residues long. The CDR3 spells CASNLGASGGYTF. The CDR3 DNA follows: TGTGCCAGCAACCTGGGGGCCTCGGGTGGCTACACCTTC.

The chain recombines TRBV6-1 with TRBJ1-5; D is undetermined. CDR1 and CDR2 from the germline V gene are MNHNS and SASEGT. CDR3 length: 15 residues. Trimming left V 6 bases short and J 0 bases short, with 12 bases between. The CDR3 sequence: CASRDGGNSNQPQHF. For the CDR3, the DNA is TGTGCCAGCAGGGATGGAGGGAATAGCAATCAGCCCCAGCATTTT.

V gene TRBV2 combines with J gene TRBJ1-4; D unclear. The CDR3 runs 17 residues. With 6 bases removed from V and 0 bases from J, the gap between germline ends came to 17 bases. Germline CDR1 SNHLY, CDR2 FYNNEI. As DNA, the CDR3 is TGTGCCAGCAGGAACGGGAGGGCGGACGCAACTAATGAAAAACTGTTTTTT. It specifies CASRNGRADATNEKLFF.

This clonotype was counted at least ten times. The chain carries TRBV6-2 or TRBV6-3 and TRBJ2-3; 12 bases are shared with TRBD2. The V gene's germline CDR1 is MNHEY and CDR2 SVGEGT. The V gene end was trimmed by 2 bases and the J gene end by 5 bases; junction bases not matched to a gene: 2. This CDR3 has 15 amino acids. CDR3 sequence: CASSYILAGGDTQYF. CDR3 nucleotide sequence: TGTGCCAGCAGTTACATACTAGCGGGAGGAGATACGCAGTATTTT.

The chain links TRBV7-2 to TRBJ1-2; no clear D. The germline V and J ends were trimmed by 1 base and 4 bases, with 10 bases remaining between them. Germline V CDR1 and CDR2: SGHTA, FQGNSA. CDR3 size: 14 residues. CDR3 sequence (DNA): TGTGCCAGCAGCTTAGACAGCTCCTCCTATGGCTACACCTTC. Encoded protein: CASSLDSSSYGYTF. The complete variable domain, with remaining parts taken from reference TRBV7-2 and TRBJ1-2, reads GAGVSQSPSNKVTEKGKDVELRCDPISGHTALYWYRQSLGQGLEFLIYFQGNSAPDKSGLPSDRFSAERTGGSVSTLTIQRTQQEDSAVYLCASSLDSSSYGYTFGSGTRLTVV.

This clonotype came up many times. The gene calls are TRBV12-3 or TRBV12-4 and TRBJ2-7; D perhaps matches TRBD1 (5 bases). V shed 6 bases and J shed 5 bases, with 17 bases lying between them. The CDR3 loop spans 14 amino acids. The CDR3, as DNA: TGTGCCAGCAGGAAGGGGCAGACCCACCACGAGCAGTACTTC. Its translation is CASRKGQTHHEQYF.

This clonotype was observed at least ten times. This chain connects TRBV12-3 or TRBV12-4 to TRBJ2-6; no clear D gene. This CDR3 spans 17 amino acids. The V and J ends lost 6 bases and 1 base respectively, with 16 bases between them. CDR3 DNA: TGTGCCAGCAGAATCGACCTCATCCTTTCTGGGGCCAACGTCCTGACTTTC. Its translation is CASRIDLILSGANVLTF.

This clonotype was counted between two and nine times. Being one base from a much bigger clone, this may be a read error. The rearrangement links TRBV27 to TRBJ1-2; tentatively, D is TRBD1 (6 bases). V was shortened by 6 bases and J by 8 bases, with 16 bases between the two germline ends. Germline lookup yields CDR1 MNHEY and CDR2 SMNVEV (reference sequence). This CDR3 comprises 13 residues. In nucleotides, the CDR3 is TGTGCCAGCAGGTTTTTGGACAGAAAAGGCTACACCTTC. Encoded protein: CASRFLDRKGYTF.

This clonotype has at least ten counts. The chain combines TRBV11-2 with TRBJ2-5, with 7 positions matching TRBD2. V shed 2 bases, J shed 5 bases, and the junction held 2 bases outside the gene matches. This CDR3 is 13 amino acids long. Germline V gene sequence: CDR1 SGHAT, CDR2 FQNNGV. CDR3 amino acids: CASSLQGGETQYF. CDR3 DNA: TGTGCCAGCAGCTTACAGGGAGGGGAGACCCAGTACTTC.

This clonotype showed up many times. The rearrangement uses TRBV20-1 and TRBJ1-6; D may be TRBD1 (5 bases). CDR1 is DFQATT, CDR2 SNEGSKA, per germline (reference sequence). The CDR3 length is 13 residues. Trimming stripped 7 bases from V and 5 bases from J, with 12 bases between. The CDR3: CSVGTRDNSPLHF. CDR3 sequence (DNA): TGCAGTGTTGGGACGCGGGATAATTCACCCCTCCACTTT.

The chain has TRBV6-2 or TRBV6-3 and TRBJ1-2, with 8 bases fitting TRBD1. Losses at the gene ends were 5 bases for V and 1 base for J; bases not matched to a gene: 6. The CDR3 has 15 amino acids. CDR1 and CDR2 (germline): MNHEY, SVGEGT. The CDR3 reads CASSPWTGINYGYTF. The DNA of the CDR3 is TGTGCCAGCAGTCCGTGGACAGGGATTAACTATGGCTACACCTTC.